This TCR beta chain was documented in a study of blood T cell repertoires in COVID-19. At the level of the study: The origin of the acute and convalescent COVID-19 samples was the United States, Italy and Spain. Sources were T cells, B-cell-depleted T cells, or PBMCs; the material itself was cDNA or gDNA.

Cohorts were assigned according to the clinical history that participants reported. Methods used by the authors: For nucleated cells, counts were estimated from reference gene primer amplification. Clones were read by immunoSEQ multiplex PCR, and TCRdb kept only the in-frame ones, dropping some. That table furnishes V, J and clone size, whereas the DNA furnished D and trimming. The sample records hundreds of thousands of clones, roughly 89% being singletons. V dropped 7 bases and J dropped 6 bases, with 16 bases sitting between them. Germline CDR1 MNHEY, CDR2 SMNVEV (reference sequence). This CDR3 region has 13 residues.

This TCR was recovered from a woman younger than 30 with acute COVID-19. The chain joins TRBV27 to TRBJ2-7, with unresolved D. The specimen was PBMCs or T cells enriched from blood (not recorded which). This CDR3 is CASKTPNFGEQYF. DNA for the CDR3: TGTGCCAGCAAAACCCCCAACTTTGGCGAGCAGTACTTC.